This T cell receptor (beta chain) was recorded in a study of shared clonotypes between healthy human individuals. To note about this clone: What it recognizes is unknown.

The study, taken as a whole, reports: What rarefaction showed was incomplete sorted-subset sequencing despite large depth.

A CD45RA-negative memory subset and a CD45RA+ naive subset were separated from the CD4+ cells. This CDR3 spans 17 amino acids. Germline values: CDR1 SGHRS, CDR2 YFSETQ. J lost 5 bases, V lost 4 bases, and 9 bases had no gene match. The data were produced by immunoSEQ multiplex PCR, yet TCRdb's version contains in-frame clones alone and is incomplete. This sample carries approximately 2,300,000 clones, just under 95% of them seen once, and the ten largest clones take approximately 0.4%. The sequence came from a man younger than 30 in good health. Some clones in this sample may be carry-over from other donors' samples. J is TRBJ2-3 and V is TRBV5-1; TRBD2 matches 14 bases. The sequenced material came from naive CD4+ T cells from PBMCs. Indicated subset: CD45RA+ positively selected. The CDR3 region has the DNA TGCGCCAGCAGCGGGGGACTAGCGGGAGCTGGGGGAGATACGCAGTATTTT. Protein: CASSGGLAGAGGDTQYF.